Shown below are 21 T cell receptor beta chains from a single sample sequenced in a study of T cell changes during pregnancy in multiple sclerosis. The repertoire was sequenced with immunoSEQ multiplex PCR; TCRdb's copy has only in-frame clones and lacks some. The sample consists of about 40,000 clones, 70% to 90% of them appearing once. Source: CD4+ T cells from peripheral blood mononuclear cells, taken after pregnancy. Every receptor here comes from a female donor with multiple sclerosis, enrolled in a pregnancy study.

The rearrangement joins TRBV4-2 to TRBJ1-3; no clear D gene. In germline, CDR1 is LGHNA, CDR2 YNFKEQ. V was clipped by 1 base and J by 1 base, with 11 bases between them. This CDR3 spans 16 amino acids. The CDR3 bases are TGTGCCAGCAGCCAAGCTGCGGCGGAGTCTGGAAACACCATATATTTT. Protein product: CASSQAAAESGNTIYF.

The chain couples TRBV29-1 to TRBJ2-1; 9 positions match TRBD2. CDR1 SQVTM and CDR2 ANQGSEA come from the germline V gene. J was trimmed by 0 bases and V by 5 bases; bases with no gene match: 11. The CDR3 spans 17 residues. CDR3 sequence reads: CSVFGIAGALSYNEQFF. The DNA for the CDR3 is TGCAGCGTTTTTGGGATAGCGGGGGCCCTCTCCTACAATGAGCAGTTCTTC.

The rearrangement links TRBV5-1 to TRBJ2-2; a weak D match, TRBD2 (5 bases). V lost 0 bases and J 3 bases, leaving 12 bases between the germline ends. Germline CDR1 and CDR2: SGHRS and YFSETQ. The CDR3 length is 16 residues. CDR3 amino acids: CASSLDPTRYTGELFF. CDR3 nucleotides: TGCGCCAGCAGCTTGGACCCAACTAGATACACCGGGGAGCTGTTTTTT.

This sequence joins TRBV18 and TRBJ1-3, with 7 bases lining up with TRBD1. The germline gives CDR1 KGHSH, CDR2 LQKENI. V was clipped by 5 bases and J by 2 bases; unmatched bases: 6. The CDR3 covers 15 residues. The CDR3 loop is CASSTTGMPGNTIYF. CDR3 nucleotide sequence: TGTGCCAGCTCAACGACAGGGATGCCTGGAAACACCATATATTTT.

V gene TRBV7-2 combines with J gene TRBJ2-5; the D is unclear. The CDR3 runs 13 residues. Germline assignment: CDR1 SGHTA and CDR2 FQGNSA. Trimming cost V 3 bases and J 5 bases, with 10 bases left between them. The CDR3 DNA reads TGTGCCAGCAGCTTCAACGGTCGGGAGACCCAGTACTTC. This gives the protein CASSFNGRETQYF.

The CDR3 DNA is TGTGCCAGCAGAACCACAGGCGCGAATGAAAAACTGTTTTTT. It yields the protein CASRTTGANEKLFF. The chain recombines TRBV6-5 with TRBJ1-4, with D possibly matching TRBD1 (5 bases). The V gene's germline CDR1 is MNHEY and CDR2 SVGAGI. The V end lost 6 bases, the J end lost 5 bases, and 13 bases lay between the germline ends. CDR3 length equals 14 residues.

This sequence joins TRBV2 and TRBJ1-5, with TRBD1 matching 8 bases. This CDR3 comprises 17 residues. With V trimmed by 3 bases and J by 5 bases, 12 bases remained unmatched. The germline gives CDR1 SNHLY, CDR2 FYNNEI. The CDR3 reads CASSDALQGAWDQPQHF. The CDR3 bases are TGTGCCAGCAGTGACGCACTCCAGGGGGCTTGGGATCAGCCCCAGCATTTT.

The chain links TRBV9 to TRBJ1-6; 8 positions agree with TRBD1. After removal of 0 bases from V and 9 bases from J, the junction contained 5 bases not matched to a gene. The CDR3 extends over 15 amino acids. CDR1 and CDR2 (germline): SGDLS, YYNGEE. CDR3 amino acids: CASSVGQGFASPLHF. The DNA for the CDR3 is TGTGCCAGCAGCGTAGGACAGGGGTTTGCTTCACCCCTCCACTTT.

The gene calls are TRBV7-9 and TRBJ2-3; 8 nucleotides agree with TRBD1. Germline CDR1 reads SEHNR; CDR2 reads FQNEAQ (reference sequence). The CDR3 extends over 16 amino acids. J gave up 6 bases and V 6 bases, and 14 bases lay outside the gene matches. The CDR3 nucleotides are TGTGCCAGCAGTTCCGGGCCAGGGGGCGGAGTCGATACGCAGTATTTT. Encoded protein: CASSSGPGGGVDTQYF. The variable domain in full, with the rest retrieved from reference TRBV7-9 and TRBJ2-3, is DTGVSQNPRHKITKRGQNVTFRCDPISEHNRLYWYRQTLGQGPEFLTYFQNEAQLEKSRLLSDRFSAERPKGSFSTLEIQRTEQGDSAMYLCASSSGPGGGVDTQYFGPGTRLTVL.

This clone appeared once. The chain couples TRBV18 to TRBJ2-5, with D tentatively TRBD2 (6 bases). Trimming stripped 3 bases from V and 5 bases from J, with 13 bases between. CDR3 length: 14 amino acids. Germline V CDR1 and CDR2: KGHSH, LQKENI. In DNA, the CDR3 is TGTGCCAGCTCACCTACTAGCCGGGGGGAGACCCAGTACTTC. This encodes CASSPTSRGETQYF.

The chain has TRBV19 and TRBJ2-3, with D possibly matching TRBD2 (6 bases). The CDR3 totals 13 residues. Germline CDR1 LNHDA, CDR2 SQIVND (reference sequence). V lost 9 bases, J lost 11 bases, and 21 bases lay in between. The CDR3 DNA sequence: TGTGCCAGCACCGAAAGGAGGGCTAGCCAGCAGTATTTT. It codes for CASTERRASQQYF.

Here the CDR3 DNA reads TGTGCCAGCAGTTCCCCCGGGGACTCCTCCGGGAACACTGAAGCTTTCTTT. It encodes CASSSPGDSSGNTEAFF. The genes are TRBV28 and TRBJ1-1; D is perhaps TRBD1 (5 bases). This CDR3 comprises 17 residues. Trimming stripped 4 bases from V and 1 base from J, with 19 bases between. CDR1 MDHEN and CDR2 SYDVKM come from the germline V gene. Full variable domain (outside the CDR3, taken from reference TRBV28 and TRBJ1-1): DVKVTQSSRYLVKRTGEKVFLECVQDMDHENMFWYRQDPGLGLRLIYFSYDVKMKEKGDIPEGYSVSREKKERFSLILESASTNQTSMYLCASSSPGDSSGNTEAFFGQGTRLTVV.

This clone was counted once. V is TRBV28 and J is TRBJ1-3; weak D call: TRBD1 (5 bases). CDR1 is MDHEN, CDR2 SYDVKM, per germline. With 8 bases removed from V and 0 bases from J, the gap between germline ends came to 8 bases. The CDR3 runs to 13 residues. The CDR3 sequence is CASVGVSGNTIYF. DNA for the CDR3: TGTGCCAGCGTAGGGGTCTCTGGAAACACCATATATTTT.

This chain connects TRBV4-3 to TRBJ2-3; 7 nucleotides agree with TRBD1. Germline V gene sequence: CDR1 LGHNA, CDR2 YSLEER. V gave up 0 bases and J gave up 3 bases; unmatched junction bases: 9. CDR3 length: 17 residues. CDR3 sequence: CASSQDRGPGLTDTQYF. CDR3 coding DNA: TGCGCCAGCAGCCAAGATAGGGGGCCGGGGTTGACAGATACGCAGTATTTT.

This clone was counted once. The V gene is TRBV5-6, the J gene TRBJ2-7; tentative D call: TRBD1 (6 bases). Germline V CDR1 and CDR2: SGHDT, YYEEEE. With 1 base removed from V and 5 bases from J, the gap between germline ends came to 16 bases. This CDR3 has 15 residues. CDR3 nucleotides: TGTGCCAGCAGCTTGAACCAGGGGTTTGCCCACGAGCAGTACTTC. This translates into CASSLNQGFAHEQYF.

The CDR3 protein is CASSSRAYTDTQYF. The CDR3 bases are TGTGCCAGCAGCTCGCGGGCGTACACAGATACGCAGTATTTT. The rearrangement joins TRBV2 to TRBJ2-3, with D maybe TRBD2 (5 bases). Looked up from germline, CDR1 is SNHLY and CDR2 is FYNNEI. V dropped 6 bases and J dropped 2 bases, with 12 bases sitting between them. CDR3 size: 14 residues. Drawing the rest from reference TRBV2 and TRBJ2-3, the complete variable domain is EPEVTQTPSHQVTQMGQEVILRCVPISNHLYFYWYRQILGQKVEFLVSFYNNEISEKSEIFDDQFSVERPDGSNFTLKIRSTKLEDSAMYFCASSSRAYTDTQYFGPGTRLTVL.

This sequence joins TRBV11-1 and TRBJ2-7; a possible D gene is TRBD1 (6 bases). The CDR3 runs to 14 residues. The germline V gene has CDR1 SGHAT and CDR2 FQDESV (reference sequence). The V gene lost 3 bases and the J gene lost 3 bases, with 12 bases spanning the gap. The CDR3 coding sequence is TGTGCCAGCAGCTTGGGGGCCCTAGTCTACGAGCAGTACTTC. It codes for CASSLGALVYEQYF.

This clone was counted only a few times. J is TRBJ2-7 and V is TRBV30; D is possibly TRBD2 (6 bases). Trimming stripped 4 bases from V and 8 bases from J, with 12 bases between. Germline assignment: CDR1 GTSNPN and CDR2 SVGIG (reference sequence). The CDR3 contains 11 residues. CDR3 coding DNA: TGTGCCTGGACCTGGGGAGGACAGCAGTACTTC. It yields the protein CAWTWGGQQYF.

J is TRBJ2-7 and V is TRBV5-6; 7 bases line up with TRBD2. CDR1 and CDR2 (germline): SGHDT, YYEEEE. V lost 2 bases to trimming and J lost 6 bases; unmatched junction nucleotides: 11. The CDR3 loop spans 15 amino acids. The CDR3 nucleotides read TGTGCCAGCAGCTTCCGAGGGAGGGGTCCCTTCGAGCAGTACTTC. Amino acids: CASSFRGRGPFEQYF.

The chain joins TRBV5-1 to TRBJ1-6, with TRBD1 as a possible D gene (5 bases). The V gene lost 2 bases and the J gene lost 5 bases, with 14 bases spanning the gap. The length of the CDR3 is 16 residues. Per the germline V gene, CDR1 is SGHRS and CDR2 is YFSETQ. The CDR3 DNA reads TGCGCCAGCAGCTTACCGACAGCGACCCATAATTCACCCCTCCACTTT. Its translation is CASSLPTATHNSPLHF. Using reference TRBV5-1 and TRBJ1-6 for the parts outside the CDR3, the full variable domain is KAGVTQTPRYLIKTRGQQVTLSCSPISGHRSVSWYQQTPGQGLQFLFEYFSETQRNKGNFPGRFSGRQFSNSRSEMNVSTLELGDSALYLCASSLPTATHNSPLHFGNGTRLTVT.

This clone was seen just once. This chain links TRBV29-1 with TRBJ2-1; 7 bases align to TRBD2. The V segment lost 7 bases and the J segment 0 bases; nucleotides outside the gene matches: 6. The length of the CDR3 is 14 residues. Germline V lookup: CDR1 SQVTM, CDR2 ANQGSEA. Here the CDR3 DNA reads TGCAGCGCTGGGCGGGGGACCTCCTACAATGAGCAGTTCTTC. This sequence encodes CSAGRGTSYNEQFF.